This T cell receptor (beta chain) was sequenced during a study of technical replicates of blood from several donors. TCRdb keeps only in-frame clones here, not all; method: immunoSEQ multiplex PCR. The table shows approximately 12,000 clones, with about 90% occurring only once. CDR3 length: 15 residues. In germline, CDR1 is SGDLS, CDR2 YYNGEE. V was pared by 3 bases and J by 0 bases, with 3 bases of the junction left unmatched. This sequence joins TRBV9 and TRBJ1-3, with 7 nucleotides matching TRBD1. The sample taken for sequencing was PBMCs. The sequence was obtained from a human donor in good health. CDR3 sequence reads: CASSARQGSGNTIYF. The CDR3 nucleotides are TGTGCCAGCAGCGCCCGACAGGGCTCTGGAAACACCATATATTTT.